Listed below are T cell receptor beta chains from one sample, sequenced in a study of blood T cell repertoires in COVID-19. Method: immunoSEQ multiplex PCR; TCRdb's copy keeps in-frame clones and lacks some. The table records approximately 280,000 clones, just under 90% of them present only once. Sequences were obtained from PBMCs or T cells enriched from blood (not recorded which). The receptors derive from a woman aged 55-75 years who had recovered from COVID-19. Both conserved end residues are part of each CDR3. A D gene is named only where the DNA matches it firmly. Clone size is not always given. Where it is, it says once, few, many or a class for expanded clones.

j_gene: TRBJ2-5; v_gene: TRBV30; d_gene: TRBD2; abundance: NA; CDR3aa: CAWRGLAGVRETQYF; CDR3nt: TGTGCCTGGAGGGGACTAGCGGGGGTCAGAGAGACCCAGTACTTC
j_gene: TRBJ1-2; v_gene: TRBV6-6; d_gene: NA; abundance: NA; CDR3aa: CASRSIGVNYGYTF; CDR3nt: TGTGCCAGCAGATCCATCGGGGTAAACTATGGCTACACCTTC
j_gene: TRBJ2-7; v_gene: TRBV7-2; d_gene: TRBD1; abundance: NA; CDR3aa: CASSLAGTGGPYEQYF; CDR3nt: TGTGCCAGCAGCTTAGCCGGGACAGGGGGCCCCTACGAGCAGTACTTC
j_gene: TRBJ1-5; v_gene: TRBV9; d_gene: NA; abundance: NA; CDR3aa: CASSRQNNQPQHF; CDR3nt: TGTGCCAGCAGCCGACAGAACAATCAGCCCCAGCATTTT
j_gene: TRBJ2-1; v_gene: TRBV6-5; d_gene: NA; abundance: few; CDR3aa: CASSSPGLYNEQFF; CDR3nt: TGTGCCAGCAGTTCACCGGGACTGTACAATGAGCAGTTCTTC
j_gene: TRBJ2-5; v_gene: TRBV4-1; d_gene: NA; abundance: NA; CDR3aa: CASSQVEGGETQYF; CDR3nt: TGCGCCAGCAGCCAAGTGGAGGGTGGAGAGACCCAGTACTTC
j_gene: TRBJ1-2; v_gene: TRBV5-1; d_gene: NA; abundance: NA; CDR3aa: CASSVGGGYTF; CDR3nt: TGCGCCAGCAGTGTGGGCGGGGGCTACACCTTC
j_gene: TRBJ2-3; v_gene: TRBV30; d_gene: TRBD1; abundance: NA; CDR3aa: CAWSVTPGQGADTQYF; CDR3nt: TGTGCCTGGAGTGTAACACCGGGACAGGGGGCAGATACGCAGTATTTT
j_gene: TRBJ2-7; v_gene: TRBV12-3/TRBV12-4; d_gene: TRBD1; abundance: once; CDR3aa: CASLRDSMEQYF; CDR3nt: TGTGCCAGCCTCCGGGACAGTATGGAGCAGTACTTC
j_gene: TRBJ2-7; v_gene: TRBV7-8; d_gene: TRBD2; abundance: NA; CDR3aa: CASSPGRGVYEQYF; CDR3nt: TGTGCCAGCAGCCCGGGGAGGGGTGTCTACGAGCAGTACTTC
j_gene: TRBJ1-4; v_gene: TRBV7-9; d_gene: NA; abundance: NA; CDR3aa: CASSFLTGTRANEKLFF; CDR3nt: TGTGCCAGCAGCTTCCTTACCGGGACAAGGGCTAATGAAAAACTGTTTTTT
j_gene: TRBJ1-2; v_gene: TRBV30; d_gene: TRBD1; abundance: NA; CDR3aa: CAWDRDNYGYTF; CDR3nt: TGTGCCTGGGACAGGGACAACTATGGCTACACCTTC
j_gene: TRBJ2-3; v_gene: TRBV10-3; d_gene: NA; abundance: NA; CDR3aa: CAVGYTTDTQYF; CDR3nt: TGTGCCGTCGGGTATACCACAGATACGCAGTATTTT
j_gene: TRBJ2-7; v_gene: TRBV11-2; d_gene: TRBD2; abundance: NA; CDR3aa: CASSLVISGGYEQYF; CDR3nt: TGTGCCAGCAGCTTAGTTATCAGCGGGGGTTACGAGCAGTACTTC
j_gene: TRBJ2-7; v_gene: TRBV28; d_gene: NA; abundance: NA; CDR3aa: CASRISLGGSSYEQYF; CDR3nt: TGTGCCAGCAGAATAAGCCTGGGGGGTAGCTCCTACGAGCAGTACTTC
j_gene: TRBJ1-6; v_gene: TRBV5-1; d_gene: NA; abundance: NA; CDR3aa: CASSLGPNSPLHF; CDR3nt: TGTGCCAGCAGCTTGGGGCCCAATTCACCCCTCCACTTT
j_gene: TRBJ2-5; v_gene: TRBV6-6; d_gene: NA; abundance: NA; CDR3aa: CASSYRQKETQYF; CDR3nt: TGTGCCAGCAGTTACAGACAAAAAGAGACCCAGTACTTC
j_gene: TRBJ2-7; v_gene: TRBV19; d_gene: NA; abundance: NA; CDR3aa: CASSMHLPGYEQYF; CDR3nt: TGTGCCAGTAGTATGCATCTCCCCGGGTACGAGCAGTACTTC
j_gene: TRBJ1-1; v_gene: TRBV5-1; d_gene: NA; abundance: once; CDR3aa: CASSLGKGLSTEAFF; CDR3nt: TGCGCCAGCAGCTTGGGAAAGGGACTAAGTACTGAAGCTTTCTTT
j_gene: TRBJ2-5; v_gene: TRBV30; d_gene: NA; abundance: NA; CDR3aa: CAWDRTPHETQYF; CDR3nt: TGTGCCTGGGACAGGACCCCTCACGAGACCCAGTACTTC
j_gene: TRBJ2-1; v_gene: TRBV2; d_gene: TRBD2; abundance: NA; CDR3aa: CASSEMGGTLGTEQFF; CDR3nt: TGTGCCAGCAGTGAAATGGGAGGGACCCTAGGGACTGAGCAGTTCTTC
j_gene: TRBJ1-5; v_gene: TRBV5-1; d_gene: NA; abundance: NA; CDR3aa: CASSLNGGNQPQHF; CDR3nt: TGCGCCAGCAGCTTGAACGGGGGCAATCAGCCCCAGCATTTT
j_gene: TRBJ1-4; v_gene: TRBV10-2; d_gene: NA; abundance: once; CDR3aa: CATHGGLGEKLFF; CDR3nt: TGCGCCACCCACGGGGGTTTGGGTGAAAAACTGTTTTTT
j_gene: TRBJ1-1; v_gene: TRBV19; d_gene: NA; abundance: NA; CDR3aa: CASSMGEGVRTEAFF; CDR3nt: TGTGCCAGTAGTATGGGGGAGGGGGTCCGGACTGAAGCTTTCTTT
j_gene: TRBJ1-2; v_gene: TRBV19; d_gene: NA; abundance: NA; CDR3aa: CASSPKTGYGYTF; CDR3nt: TGTGCCAGTAGTCCCAAGACTGGCTATGGCTACACCTTC
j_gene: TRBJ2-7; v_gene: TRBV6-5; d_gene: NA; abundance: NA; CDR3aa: CASSRGLRGGEQYF; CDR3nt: TGTGCCAGCAGCAGAGGACTACGGGGTGGCGAGCAGTACTTC
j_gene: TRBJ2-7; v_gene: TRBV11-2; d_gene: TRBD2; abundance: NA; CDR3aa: CASSRGGAPNEQYF; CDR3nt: TGTGCCAGCAGCCGGGGGGGGGCCCCGAACGAGCAGTACTTC
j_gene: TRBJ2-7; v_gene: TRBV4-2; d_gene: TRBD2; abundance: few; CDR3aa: CASSQVAGPLYEQYF; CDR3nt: TGTGCCAGCAGCCAAGTAGCGGGGCCCCTTTACGAGCAGTACTTC
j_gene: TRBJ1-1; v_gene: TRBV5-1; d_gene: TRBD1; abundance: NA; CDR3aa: CASSSTGGFTEAFF; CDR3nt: TGCGCCAGCTCTTCAACAGGGGGCTTTACTGAAGCTTTCTTT
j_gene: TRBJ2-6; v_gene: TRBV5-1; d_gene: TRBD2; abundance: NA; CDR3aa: CASSRTSGGISGANVLTF; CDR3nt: TGCGCCAGCAGCCGAACTAGCGGGGGGATCTCTGGGGCCAACGTCCTGACTTTC
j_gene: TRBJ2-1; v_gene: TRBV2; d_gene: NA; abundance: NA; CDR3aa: CASRLQDFSYNEQFF; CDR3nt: TGTGCCAGCAGACTACAGGATTTCTCCTACAATGAGCAGTTCTTC
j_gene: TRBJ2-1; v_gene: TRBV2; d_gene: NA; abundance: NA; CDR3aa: CASSPTRTVNEQFF; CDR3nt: TGTGCCAGCAGTCCTACCCGGACAGTCAATGAGCAGTTCTTC
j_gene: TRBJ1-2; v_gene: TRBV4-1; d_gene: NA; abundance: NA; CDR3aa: CASSQVLSNYGYTF; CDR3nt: TGCGCCAGCAGCCAAGTATTGTCGAACTATGGCTACACCTTC
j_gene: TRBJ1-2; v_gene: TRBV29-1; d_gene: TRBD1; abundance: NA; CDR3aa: CRLKQDRLYGYTF; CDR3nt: TGCAGGCTAAAACAGGACAGGCTCTATGGCTACACCTTC
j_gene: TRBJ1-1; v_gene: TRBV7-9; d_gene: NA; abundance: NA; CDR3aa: CASSPLLNRETEAFF; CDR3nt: TGTGCCAGCAGCCCTCTTCTTAACAGGGAAACTGAAGCTTTCTTT
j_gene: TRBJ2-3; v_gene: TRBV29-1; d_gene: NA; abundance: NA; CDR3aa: CSVDGSAATDTQYF; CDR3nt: TGCAGCGTTGATGGTAGCGCCGCCACAGATACGCAGTATTTT
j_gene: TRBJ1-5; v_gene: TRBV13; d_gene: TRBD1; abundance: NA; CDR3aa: CASSATGEGNQPQHF; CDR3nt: TGTGCCAGCAGCGCCACAGGGGAAGGCAATCAGCCCCAGCATTTT
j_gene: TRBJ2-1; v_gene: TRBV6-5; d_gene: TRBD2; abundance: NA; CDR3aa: CASLTSGDSYNEQFF; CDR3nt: TGTGCCAGCCTGACTAGCGGGGACTCCTACAATGAGCAGTTCTTC
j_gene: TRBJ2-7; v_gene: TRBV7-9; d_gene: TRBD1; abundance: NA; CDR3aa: CASSLDRDRGSHEQYF; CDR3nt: TGTGCCAGCAGCTTGGACCGGGACAGGGGGTCTCACGAGCAGTACTTC
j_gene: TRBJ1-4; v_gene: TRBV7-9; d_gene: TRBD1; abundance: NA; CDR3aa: CASSLGTGQEKLFF; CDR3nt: TGTGCCAGCAGCCTTGGGACAGGGCAGGAAAAACTGTTTTTT
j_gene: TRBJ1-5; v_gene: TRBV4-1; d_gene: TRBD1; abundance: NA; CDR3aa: CASSLGQGGGNQPQHF; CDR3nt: TGCGCCAGCAGCCTCGGACAGGGGGGAGGCAATCAGCCCCAGCATTTT
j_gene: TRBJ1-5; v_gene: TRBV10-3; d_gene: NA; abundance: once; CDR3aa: CAISESAQGSQPQHF; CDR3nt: TGTGCCATCAGTGAGTCGGCCCAGGGCAGTCAGCCCCAGCATTTT
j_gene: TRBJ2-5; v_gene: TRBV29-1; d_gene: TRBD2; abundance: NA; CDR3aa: CSVTGLAGDPGTQYF; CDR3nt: TGCAGCGTTACCGGACTAGCGGGGGACCCCGGGACCCAGTACTTC
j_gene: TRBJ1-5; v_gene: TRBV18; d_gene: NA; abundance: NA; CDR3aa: CASSLTGFGQPQHF; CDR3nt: TGTGCCAGCTCACTGACAGGTTTCGGCCAGCCCCAGCATTTT
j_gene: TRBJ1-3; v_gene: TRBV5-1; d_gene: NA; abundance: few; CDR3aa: CASSEAGVGNTIYF; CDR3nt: TGCGCCAGCAGTGAAGCAGGCGTTGGAAACACCATATATTTT
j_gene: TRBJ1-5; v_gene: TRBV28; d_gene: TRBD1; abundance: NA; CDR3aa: CASSSTGGSNQPQHF; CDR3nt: TGTGCCAGCAGTTCGACAGGGGGTAGCAATCAGCCCCAGCATTTT